This T cell receptor (beta chain) was sequenced in a study of blood T cell repertoires in COVID-19. Trimming shortened V by 0 bases and J by 11 bases, and 7 bases separated the two germline ends. CDR3 length: 11 residues. Germline V lookup: CDR1 SGDLS, CDR2 YYNGEE. The table came from immunoSEQ multiplex PCR; TCRdb's copy has only in-frame clones and leaves some out. The sample records 130,000 or so clones, over 70% being singletons. The gene calls are TRBV9 and TRBJ2-3; no reliable D call. This clonotype originated in a man aged 55 to 70 with active or convalescent COVID-19. The sample consisted of peripheral blood. CDR3 sequence: CASSVGDLQYF. The CDR3 DNA reads TGTGCCAGCAGCGTAGGAGATTTGCAGTATTTT.